Following are 23 T cell receptor beta chains from one sample sequenced in a study of cytomegalovirus exposure and HLA in healthy donors. PCR involved 60 Vbeta and 13 Jbeta primers. Only in-frame clones appear in the TCRdb table, and some are missing; sequencing was by immunoSEQ multiplex PCR. The repertoire has roughly 60,000 clones, roughly 75% of them found once; the top ten carry roughly 5.2%. The sequenced material came from PBMCs. Source of these receptors: a woman in her twenties or thirties in good health and CMV-seronegative.

The genes are TRBV19 and TRBJ2-1, with 9 nucleotides matching TRBD2. The CDR3 extends over 15 amino acids. Germline V lookup: CDR1 LNHDA, CDR2 SQIVND (reference sequence). The trim removed 7 bases at V and 2 bases at J, leaving 6 bases unmatched. The CDR3, as DNA: TGTGCCAGTACCACTGTAGCGGGAGCCTACAATGAGCAGTTCTTC. Its protein product is CASTTVAGAYNEQFF.

The V gene is TRBV25-1, the J gene TRBJ1-6; D remains unclear. Germline V gene sequence: CDR1 MGHDK, CDR2 SYGVNS. The V end lost 6 bases, the J end lost 6 bases, and 12 bases lay between the germline ends. The CDR3 covers 14 residues. CDR3 DNA: TGTGCCAGCAGGTTTGGGCAGCTTAATTCACCCCTCCACTTT. Translation: CASRFGQLNSPLHF.

V and J are TRBV14 and TRBJ1-1; D remains ambiguous. The V gene's germline CDR1 is SGHDN and CDR2 FVKESK. V dropped 2 bases and J dropped 3 bases, with 7 bases sitting between them. The CDR3 runs to 13 residues. The CDR3 nucleotides are TGTGCCAGCAGCCAATCAGTATACACTGAAGCTTTCTTT. This encodes CASSQSVYTEAFF.

This clone has only a few counts. The chain recombines TRBV28 with TRBJ2-5; no reliable D call. The end of the DNA is better explained by TRBJ2-7, so the J call may be wrong. CDR3 length equals 14 residues. The V gene's germline CDR1 is MDHEN and CDR2 SYDVKM. The CDR3 is CASSLSPLPYEQYF. The CDR3 region has the DNA TGTGCCAGCAGTTTAAGCCCCCTTCCCTACGAGCAGTACTTC.

This clone appeared a single time. The rearrangement uses TRBV5-8 and TRBJ2-3, with D possibly TRBD1 on 7 matching bases. Germline assignment: CDR1 SGHTS and CDR2 YDEGEE. This CDR3 is built from 16 residues. Between the trimmed V and J ends, which lost 0 bases and 4 bases, there was a span of 15 bases. This CDR3 is CASSLGAGGQADTQYF. CDR3 bases: TGTGCCAGCAGCTTGGGAGCAGGGGGGCAGGCAGATACGCAGTATTTT.

This clone was seen once. The CDR3 bases are TGTGCCAGCAGTCCCCAGGGATACGAGCAGTACGTC. This encodes CASSPQGYEQYV. V is TRBV6-6 and J is TRBJ2-7; D possibly corresponds to TRBD1 (5 bases). Germline V gene data show CDR1 as MNHNY and CDR2 as SVGAGI (reference sequence). The V end lost 5 bases, the J end lost 4 bases, and 9 bases lay between the germline ends. CDR3 length: 12 amino acids.

The rearrangement links TRBV28 to TRBJ2-5; D gene unclear. CDR3 length: 13 amino acids. V gave up 3 bases and J gave up 1 base, with 6 bases separating them. CDR1 MDHEN and CDR2 SYDVKM come from the germline V gene. The CDR3 coding sequence is TGTGCCAGCAGTTTCCACAGCCAAGAGACCCAGTACTTC. Its protein product is CASSFHSQETQYF.

The chain joins TRBV23-1 to TRBJ2-3; 7 bases match TRBD1. TRBV23-1 is classed as an ORF, of uncertain function. After removal of 4 bases from V and 2 bases from J, the junction contained 9 bases not matched to a gene. CDR3 length equals 16 residues. Here the CDR3 reads CASSLQQTGITDTQYF. The CDR3 DNA follows: TGCGCCAGCAGTCTACAACAGACAGGGATCACAGATACGCAGTATTTT.

The rearrangement uses TRBV30 and TRBJ1-1; the D is unclear. The V gene's germline CDR1 is GTSNPN and CDR2 SVGIG (reference sequence). The CDR3 has 12 residues. The germline V and J ends were trimmed by 4 bases and 0 bases, with 6 bases remaining between them. CDR3 sequence: CAWNEMNTEAFF. In nucleotides, the CDR3 is TGTGCCTGGAACGAGATGAACACTGAAGCTTTCTTT. Drawing the rest from reference TRBV30 and TRBJ1-1, the complete variable domain is SQTIHQWPATLVQPVGSPLSLECTVEGTSNPNLYWYRQAAGRGLQLLFYSVGIGQISSEVPQNLSASRPQDRQFILSSKKLLLSDSGFYLCAWNEMNTEAFFGQGTRLTVV.

The J gene is TRBJ2-5, the V gene TRBV5-1; D gene ambiguous. This CDR3 is 14 amino acids long. Germline CDR1 is SGHRS and CDR2 is YFSETQ. Trimming removed 4 bases at V and 3 bases at J, with 13 bases between. CDR3 sequence (DNA): TGCGCCAGCAGCCCATCCCCACAGAAAGAGACCCAGTACTTC. This sequence encodes CASSPSPQKETQYF.

V and J are TRBV7-9 and TRBJ1-3; TRBD1 agrees at 8 bases. J gave up 2 bases and V 4 bases, and 4 bases lay outside the gene matches. Germline lookup yields CDR1 SEHNR and CDR2 FQNEAQ (reference sequence). This CDR3 is 15 amino acids long. The chain's CDR3 is CASSSPGGPGNTIYF. The CDR3 DNA sequence: TGTGCCAGCAGCTCCCCAGGGGGCCCTGGAAACACCATATATTTT.

This clone is classed as medium-sized. The rearrangement joins TRBV2 to TRBJ2-1; 11 bases align to TRBD2. The junction had 0 bases not matched to a gene; V was cut back by 3 bases and J by 2 bases. The CDR3 is made up of 15 amino acids. Per germline, CDR1 SNHLY and CDR2 FYNNEI. CDR3 sequence: CASSEGLAAYNEQFF. The CDR3 bases are TGTGCCAGCAGTGAGGGACTAGCGGCCTACAATGAGCAGTTCTTC.

The chain is built from TRBV2 and TRBJ1-3, with D possibly being TRBD1 (6 bases). Germline CDR1 is SNHLY and CDR2 is FYNNEI. The CDR3 is 15 residues long. The V gene lost 5 bases and the J gene lost 4 bases, with 15 bases spanning the gap. CDR3 amino acids: CASSSDRTGGNTIYF. The DNA for the CDR3 is TGTGCCAGCAGTTCGGACAGAACGGGAGGAAACACCATATATTTT.

The rearrangement uses TRBV21-1 and TRBJ2-7; the table's D call TRBD2 went unverified against the DNA. TRBV21-1 is a listed pseudogene. This CDR3 contains 15 residues. The CDR3 coding sequence is TGTGCCAGCAGCAAGCCGGGACTAGCGGGAGTTGAGCAGTACGTC. This encodes CASSKPGLAGVEQYV.

This chain uses TRBV19 with TRBJ1-1; TRBD1 agrees at 7 bases. Germline V gene lookup returns CDR1 LNHDA and CDR2 SQIVND (reference sequence). The ends lost 8 bases at V and 0 bases at J; junction bases unmatched: 9. This CDR3 has 15 amino acids. CDR3 coding DNA: TGTGCCAGTGGCAGGGACAGACAATTGAACACTGAAGCTTTCTTT. It specifies CASGRDRQLNTEAFF.

DNA for the CDR3: TGTGCCATCAGTGACGCAGGGGCAGGGCTGGGGAATGAAAAACTGTTTTTT. Its protein is CAISDAGAGLGNEKLFF. The chain recombines TRBV10-3 with TRBJ1-4; perhaps TRBD1 as D (6 bases). CDR3 length: 17 amino acids. Germline V gene lookup returns CDR1 ENHRY and CDR2 SYGVKD. V lost 3 bases and J lost 5, with 19 bases in between.

This clone was picked up one time. The gene calls are TRBV27 and TRBJ2-4, with 8 nucleotides matching TRBD2. The CDR3 totals 14 residues. Germline-derived CDR1 and CDR2 are MNHEY and SMNVEV (reference sequence). V lost 5 bases and J lost 8; bases outside the gene matches: 8. The CDR3 coding sequence is TGTGCCAGCAGTCCCCTGGGACTAGTTCACATTCAGTACTTC. Translation: CASSPLGLVHIQYF.

This sequence joins TRBV5-1 and TRBJ1-5; weak D call: TRBD1 (5 bases). CDR1 is SGHRS and CDR2 is YFSETQ in the germline V gene. Trimming took off 3 bases at V and 4 bases at J, with 11 bases between the two ends. This CDR3 contains 14 residues. The CDR3: CASSWGGVNQPQHF. The CDR3 DNA follows: TGCGCCAGCAGCTGGGGGGGAGTTAATCAGCCCCAGCATTTT.

J is TRBJ2-1 and V is TRBV10-3, with 7 positions matching TRBD2. CDR3 length: 14 amino acids. Germline CDR1 ENHRY, CDR2 SYGVKD. The ends lost 4 bases at V and 4 bases at J; junction bases unmatched: 4. CDR3 sequence: CAISGLADYNEQFF. The CDR3 DNA reads TGTGCCATCAGTGGACTAGCTGATTACAATGAGCAGTTCTTC.

This chain links TRBV5-6 with TRBJ2-3, with D unresolved. This CDR3 is 11 amino acids long. V gave up 1 base and J gave up 5 bases, with 2 bases separating them. CDR1 SGHDT and CDR2 YYEEEE come from the germline V gene. The CDR3 reads CASSLRDTQYF. CDR3 nucleotides: TGTGCCAGCAGCTTGCGAGATACGCAGTATTTT.

The chain uses TRBV30 and TRBJ2-1; TRBD2 matches at 9 bases. Germline lookup yields CDR1 GTSNPN and CDR2 SVGIG (reference sequence). CDR3 size: 12 residues. The V segment lost 4 bases and the J segment 6 bases; nucleotides outside the gene matches: 1. CDR3 sequence: CAWTSGTNEQFF. The CDR3 DNA reads TGTGCCTGGACTAGCGGGACCAATGAGCAGTTCTTC.

There are a few counts of this clone. The chain carries TRBV7-9 and TRBJ1-4, with a weak D call TRBD1 (5 bases). Germline lookup yields CDR1 SEHNR and CDR2 FQNEAQ (reference sequence). The V gene lost 6 bases and the J gene lost 4 bases, with 12 bases spanning the gap. This CDR3 region has 14 residues. DNA of the CDR3: TGTGCCAGCAGGGGAAGGGGAAATAATGAAAAACTGTTTTTT. Protein: CASRGRGNNEKLFF.

V is TRBV19 and J is TRBJ1-4; D is uncertain. CDR3 length: 12 residues. CDR1 LNHDA and CDR2 SQIVND come from the germline V gene (reference sequence). Trimming cost V 6 bases and J 8 bases, with 10 bases left between them. The chain's CDR3 is CASSRGPEKLFF. CDR3 DNA: TGTGCCAGTAGCAGAGGTCCGGAAAAACTGTTTTTT.